This T cell receptor beta chain was retrieved from a study of early T cells in non-severe SARS-CoV-2 infection. Regarding the study as a whole: VDJdb matches were skewed toward anti-spike CD8 T cell responses.

The V gene end was trimmed by 0 bases and the J gene end by 11 bases; junction bases not matched to a gene: 7. The length of the CDR3 is 14 residues. Germline CDR1 and CDR2: MNHNY and SVGAGI (reference sequence). Individual cDNA molecules received unique molecular identifiers. TCRdb re-derived calls from the 5' RACE reads in MiXCR, one entry per CDR3 protein. In the table there are roughly 93,000 distinct CDR3 sequences, roughly 14% of which are singletons. This clonotype showed up just a few times. Its antigen is undetermined. This receptor was obtained from an adult who was a healthcare worker with PCR-confirmed SARS-CoV-2 infection or an uninfected control (not recorded which). The chain has TRBV6-6 and TRBJ2-1; TRBD2 matches at 7 bases. Sequenced: whole blood. The CDR3 sequence: CASSYSGRGEKQFF. Here the CDR3 DNA reads TGTGCCAGCAGTTACTCAGGCCGGGGGGAAAAGCAGTTCTTC.